In its sample, the clone carrying this T cell receptor beta chain was seen a few times. The antigen is not known. Primers for the PCR totalled 60 Vbeta and 13 Jbeta. The assay was immunoSEQ multiplex PCR, and TCRdb's table has in-frame clones only and misses some. The top ten hold 3% to 4.5% of the sample, which has 120,000 or so clones, less than 80% seen once. This sample stems from a study of cytomegalovirus exposure and HLA in healthy donors. Study-level findings and limits: A later analysis found most CMV-associated TCR beta chains apparently HLA-restricted. The authors judged a highly shared variant cluster likely a sequencing artifact. It was 150 or so TCR beta chains that were listed as cytomegalovirus-associated.

Germline V lookup: CDR1 MNHEY, CDR2 SMNVEV (reference sequence). This CDR3 spans 15 amino acids. Trimming cost V 6 bases and J 3 bases; bases outside gene matches: 7. The clonotype originates from a man aged 25 to 40 in good health and CMV-seronegative. Sequencing was done on a sample of PBMCs. This sequence joins TRBV27 and TRBJ2-7; 11 bases agree with TRBD1. The CDR3 sequence is CASSQPGTGGYEQYF. As DNA, the CDR3 is TGTGCCAGCAGCCAACCCGGGACAGGGGGCTACGAGCAGTACTTC.